A single sample gave rise to the 11 T cell receptor beta chains below, sequenced in a study of T cells in Graves' hyperthyroidism and ophthalmopathy. Regions amplified from RNA transcripts were the TCR beta CDR3 regions. HTBI primers were employed in a first-round RT-PCR of the TCR CDR3. TCRdb fed the multiplex PCR reads into MiXCR, producing one record per CDR3 protein. The sample lists more than 500,000 distinct CDR3 sequences, about half occurring once. Specimen: peripheral blood or thyroid tissue (not recorded which). Source of these receptors: an adult woman with Graves' disease, either hyperthyroidism or ophthalmopathy (not recorded which).

There are many counts of this clonotype. This chain uses TRBV5-1 with TRBJ2-2, with D perhaps matching TRBD1 (5 bases). CDR3 length equals 16 residues. V shed 0 bases and J shed 5 bases, with 14 bases lying between them. From germline, CDR1 is SGHRS and CDR2 YFSETQ. Here the CDR3 reads CASSLERSRVTGELFF. The CDR3 nucleotides are TGCGCCAGCAGCTTGGAGCGTAGCAGGGTGACCGGGGAGCTGTTTTTT. Full variable domain (missing parts from reference TRBV5-1 and TRBJ2-2): KAGVTQTPRYLIKTRGQQVTLSCSPISGHRSVSWYQQTPGQGLQFLFEYFSETQRNKGNFPGRFSGRQFSNSRSEMNVSTLELGDSALYLCASSLERSRVTGELFFGEGSRLTVL.

The chain carries TRBV30 and TRBJ1-2; unclear D gene. This CDR3 spans 13 amino acids. The V end was cut by 0 bases, the J end by 4 bases, with 9 bases between. The germline gives CDR1 GTSNPN, CDR2 SVGIG (reference sequence). The CDR3 reads CAWSVGVPYGYTF. CDR3 sequence (DNA): TGTGCCTGGAGTGTCGGGGTCCCCTATGGCTACACCTTC.

This clonotype appeared a single time. The junction does not match germline at one end; this may be a read error. V gene TRBV7-9 combines with J gene TRBJ1-1; the D is unclear. The CDR3 runs 13 residues. Germline assignment: CDR1 SEHNR and CDR2 FQNEAQ (reference sequence). The CDR3 spells CTSSLMGATEAFF. Here the CDR3 DNA reads TGTACCAGCAGCTTGATGGGCGCCACTGAAGCTTTCTTT.

Comment on this clonotype: One end of the junction varies from germline; a read error may be responsible. This chain links TRBV20-1 with TRBJ2-2; a possible D gene is TRBD1 (6 bases). The CDR3 consists of 15 residues. CDR1 and CDR2 from the germline V gene are DFQATT and SNEGSKA (reference sequence). DNA for the CDR3: TGCAGTGCTAGGGGACAACTCACGAACACCGGGGAGCTGTCTTGG. It codes for CSARGQLTNTGELSW.

Written as DNA, the CDR3 is TGTGCCAGCAACCAGGGGACGACCATGAACACTGAAGCTTTCTTT. Protein: CASNQGTTMNTEAFF. V is TRBV7-2 and J is TRBJ1-1; maybe TRBD1 (6 bases). CDR1 is SGHTA and CDR2 is FQGNSA in the germline V gene. The CDR3 totals 15 residues. V was clipped by 7 bases and J by 0 bases, with 15 bases between them.

This clonotype was seen at least ten times. V is TRBV4-1 and J is TRBJ1-2; a weak D match, TRBD1 (6 bases). V was pared by 4 bases and J by 8 bases, with 20 bases between. The CDR3 totals 15 residues. Germline values: CDR1 MGHRA, CDR2 YSYEKL. The CDR3: CASSLLPGAREGYTF. For the CDR3, the DNA is TGCGCCAGCAGCCTACTTCCGGGGGCAAGAGAAGGCTACACCTTC.

The genes are TRBV10-2 and TRBJ2-5; TRBD1 matches 10 bases. CDR1 WSHSY and CDR2 SAAADI come from the germline V gene. CDR3 length equals 12 residues. The V segment lost 11 bases and the J segment 2 bases; nucleotides outside the gene matches: 2. For the CDR3, the DNA is TGCGCCCGGGACAGGGGTCAAGAGACCCAGTACTTC. Translating it yields CARDRGQETQYF.

This clonotype was seen ten or more times. V and J are TRBV7-2 and TRBJ2-5; TRBD2 might be the D (6 bases). V lost 3 bases to trimming and J lost 4 bases, with 15 bases between them. The CDR3 sequence is 15 residues long. In germline, CDR1 is SGHTA, CDR2 FQGNSA. CDR3 nucleotide sequence: TGTGCCAGCAGCTTTCAACCGGGGGTGGGAGAGACCCAGTACTTC. This sequence encodes CASSFQPGVGETQYF. Based on the CDR3 plus reference TRBV7-2 and TRBJ2-5, the full variable domain is GAGVSQSPSNKVTEKGKDVELRCDPISGHTALYWYRQSLGQGLEFLIYFQGNSAPDKSGLPSDRFSAERTGGSVSTLTIQRTQQEDSAVYLCASSFQPGVGETQYFGPGTRLLVL.

The rearrangement links TRBV5-1 to TRBJ2-7; D not resolved. The CDR3 extends over 9 amino acids. Germline-derived CDR1 and CDR2 are SGHRS and YFSETQ. Trimming shortened V by 6 bases and J by 3 bases, and 1 base separated the two germline ends. DNA of the CDR3: TGCGCCAGCATCTACGAGCAGTACTTC. Translation gives CASIYEQYF.

The chain carries TRBV2 and TRBJ1-2; D not certain. Trimming shortened V by 4 bases and J by 7 bases, and 16 bases separated the two germline ends. CDR3 length equals 14 residues. Germline CDR1 and CDR2: SNHLY and FYNNEI. The CDR3 is CASSALAGGIGYTF. CDR3 sequence (DNA): TGTGCCAGCAGTGCACTAGCGGGAGGCATTGGCTACACCTTC.

This rearrangement joins TRBV20-1 to TRBJ2-7; TRBD2 matches at 9 bases. The length of the CDR3 is 12 residues. Germline lookup yields CDR1 DFQATT and CDR2 SNEGSKA (reference sequence). With 4 bases clipped from V and 9 bases from J, the junction kept 7 bases outside the gene matches. CDR3 sequence: CSAKRLAEGQYF. The CDR3 bases are TGCAGTGCTAAACGACTAGCGGAAGGGCAGTACTTC.